This entry lists 11 T cell receptor beta chains sequenced from one sample in a study of blood T cell repertoires in COVID-19. Only in-frame clones appear in the TCRdb table, and some are missing; sequencing was by immunoSEQ multiplex PCR. The repertoire holds some 280,000 clones, just over 85% seen once, with about 3% in the top ten. The specimen sequenced was peripheral blood. Source of these receptors: a woman aged 25-40 years with active or convalescent COVID-19.

J is TRBJ1-2 and V is TRBV6-2 or TRBV6-3; perhaps TRBD1 as D (6 bases). Trimming took 2 bases from V and 8 from J, leaving 12 bases between them. Looked up from germline, CDR1 is MNHEY and CDR2 is SVGEGT. The CDR3 runs to 13 residues. In nucleotides, the CDR3 is TGTGCCAGCAGTTACGAGGACAGACTAGGCTACACCTTC. Protein product: CASSYEDRLGYTF.

CDR3 region: CATSTRQHPRYNEQFF. The CDR3 DNA is TGTGCCACCAGCACCCGACAGCATCCCCGGTACAATGAGCAGTTCTTC. The chain is built from TRBV15 and TRBJ2-1, with D maybe TRBD1 (5 bases). The CDR3 runs 16 residues. The V and J ends lost 4 bases and 4 bases respectively, with 17 bases between them. Per the germline V gene, CDR1 is LNHNV and CDR2 is YYDKDF (reference sequence).

The chain is built from TRBV7-9 and TRBJ1-1; a possible D gene is TRBD1 (5 bases). CDR1 SEHNR and CDR2 FQNEAQ come from the germline V gene (reference sequence). The CDR3 has 13 residues. Trimming took 6 bases from V and 7 from J, leaving 15 bases between them. Here the CDR3 reads CASRQAGEGEAFF. DNA for the CDR3: TGTGCCAGCAGACAGGCGGGGGAGGGTGAAGCTTTCTTT.

V is TRBV4-3 and J is TRBJ1-6, with no clear D. This CDR3 region has 14 residues. Trimming left V 3 bases short and J 7 bases short, with 10 bases between. Germline assignment: CDR1 LGHNA and CDR2 YSLEER. In DNA, the CDR3 is TGCGCCAGCAGCCAGGAGGGTGGGAATTCACCCCTCCACTTT. Its protein product is CASSQEGGNSPLHF.

The rearrangement uses TRBV9 and TRBJ1-3; D may be TRBD1 (6 bases). Trimming pared 3 bases from V and 6 bases from J, leaving 22 bases between. Germline lookup yields CDR1 SGDLS and CDR2 YYNGEE. The CDR3 spans 17 residues. The CDR3 sequence: CASSGRFRGGATNTIYF. Written as DNA, the CDR3 is TGTGCCAGCAGCGGTCGATTCAGAGGGGGGGCAACAAACACCATATATTTT. The full variable domain, completed using reference TRBV9 and TRBJ1-3, is DSGVTQTPKHLITATGQRVTLRCSPRSGDLSVYWYQQSLDQGLQFLIQYYNGEERAKGNILERFSAQQFPDLHSELNLSSLELGDSALYFCASSGRFRGGATNTIYFGEGSWLTVV.

V and J are TRBV2 and TRBJ1-4; D is undetermined. The CDR3 has 21 residues. V was clipped by 3 bases and J by 0 bases, with 26 bases between them. CDR1 is SNHLY and CDR2 is FYNNEI in the germline V gene. The CDR3 DNA reads as TGTGCCAGCAGTGAGACCCCGGAACAGAAATTCCCACCGTCAACTAATGAAAAACTGTTTTTT. Amino acid sequence: CASSETPEQKFPPSTNEKLFF. Complete variable domain (other parts from reference TRBV2 and TRBJ1-4): EPEVTQTPSHQVTQMGQEVILRCVPISNHLYFYWYRQILGQKVEFLVSFYNNEISEKSEIFDDQFSVERPDGSNFTLKIRSTKLEDSAMYFCASSETPEQKFPPSTNEKLFFGSGTQLSVL.

V gene TRBV4-1 combines with J gene TRBJ1-2, with 9 bases identical to TRBD1. Trimming took 5 bases from V and 1 from J; bases not matched to a gene: 5. The CDR3 extends over 15 amino acids. Germline assignment: CDR1 MGHRA and CDR2 YSYEKL. Here the CDR3 DNA reads TGCGCCAGCAGCGGACAGGGGTCCGATAACTATGGCTACACCTTC. It codes for CASSGQGSDNYGYTF.

This rearrangement joins TRBV29-1 to TRBJ2-7; 8 positions agree with TRBD1. CDR1 is SQVTM, CDR2 ANQGSEA, per germline. After removal of 4 bases from V and 5 bases from J, the junction contained 4 bases not matched to a gene. CDR3 length equals 12 residues. This CDR3 reads CSVVRGRDEQYF. The DNA for the CDR3 is TGCAGCGTTGTCAGGGGGCGCGACGAGCAGTACTTC.

The rearrangement uses TRBV5-4 and TRBJ2-1; the D gene is possibly TRBD2 (5 bases). This CDR3 is built from 15 residues. Trimming took 4 bases from V and 5 from J, leaving 16 bases between them. Germline CDR1 and CDR2: SGHNT and YYREEE (reference sequence). The CDR3 nucleotides read TGTGCCAGCAGCACGCCGGGGATGCGGAACAATGAGCAGTTCTTC. Protein: CASSTPGMRNNEQFF.

This clone was observed once. J is TRBJ2-1 and V is TRBV10-2; 9 nucleotides line up with TRBD2. The CDR3 is 14 amino acids. Germline CDR1 reads WSHSY; CDR2 reads SAAADI. J gave up 10 bases and V 5 bases, and 9 bases lay outside the gene matches. CDR3 sequence reads: CASSRSGGQQEQFF. CDR3 in DNA: TGCGCCAGCAGTCGTAGCGGGGGACAACAGGAGCAGTTCTTC.

This sequence joins TRBV5-1 and TRBJ2-3; D might be TRBD2 (6 bases). Trimming stripped 0 bases from V and 4 bases from J, with 9 bases between. CDR3 length: 14 amino acids. Germline V CDR1 and CDR2: SGHRS, YFSETQ. CDR3 sequence reads: CASSLAGVADTQYF. In DNA form, the CDR3 reads TGCGCCAGCAGCTTGGCGGGGGTGGCAGATACGCAGTATTTT.